This T cell receptor beta chain is from a study of CD8+ T cells in alopecia areata. Study summary: Treated patients were given 5 to 10 mg oral tofacitinib twice daily.

Whole-study results and caveats: Researchers report lesional scalp, most notably alopecia totalis/universalis, outstripped normal scalp in clonality. Sharing of TCRs across patients appeared less clear than in mice, possibly for HLA-related reasons. A great number of expanded lesional clones endured in scalp and blood during tofacitinib.

This clone was counted a few times. What it binds is unknown. Extracted RNA was reverse transcribed, and the resulting cDNA served as sequencing template. Data came from immunoSEQ multiplex PCR; TCRdb stores just in-frame clones and leaves some out. The profile shows about 160,000 clones, about two thirds of them singletons. Noted treatment: oral pan-JAK inhibitor, 5-10 mg twice daily. The CDR3 spans 13 residues. Germline V gene data show CDR1 as SEHNR and CDR2 as FQNEAQ (reference sequence). V was pared by 8 bases and J by 0 bases, with 8 bases between. This sample comprised CD4+ T cells sorted from blood, obtained at week 4, from a patient treated with tofacitinib. This clonotype originated in a human donor with alopecia areata. The V and J genes are TRBV7-9 and TRBJ1-3; no clear D. This chain's CDR3 is CASSTISGNTIYF. The CDR3 bases are TGTGCCAGCTCGACAATCTCTGGAAACACCATATATTTT.